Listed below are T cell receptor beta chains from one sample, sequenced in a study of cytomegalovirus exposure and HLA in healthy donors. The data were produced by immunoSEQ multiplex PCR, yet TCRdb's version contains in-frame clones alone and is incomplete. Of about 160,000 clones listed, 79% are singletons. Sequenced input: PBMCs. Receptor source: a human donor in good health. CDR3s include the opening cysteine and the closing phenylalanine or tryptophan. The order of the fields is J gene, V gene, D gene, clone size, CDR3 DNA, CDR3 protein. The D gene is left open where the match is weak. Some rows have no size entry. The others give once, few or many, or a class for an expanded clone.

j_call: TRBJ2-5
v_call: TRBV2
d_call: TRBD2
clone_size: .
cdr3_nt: TGTGCCAGCAGTGAGGGACTAGCGGGAGGCAGCCCGGGGGTTAGACAAGAGACCCAGTACTTC
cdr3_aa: CASSEGLAGGSPGVRQETQYF

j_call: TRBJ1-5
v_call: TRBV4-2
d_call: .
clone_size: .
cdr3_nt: TGTGCCAGCAGCCAAGAATCCGGGAGGGACCAGCCCCAGCATTTT
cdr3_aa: CASSQESGRDQPQHF

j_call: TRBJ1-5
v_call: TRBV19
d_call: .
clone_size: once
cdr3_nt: TGTGCCAGTAGTCCCCGAGGGGGTAAGATGGCGGTTCGCAATCAGCCCCAGCATTTT
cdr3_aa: CASSPRGGKMAVRNQPQHF

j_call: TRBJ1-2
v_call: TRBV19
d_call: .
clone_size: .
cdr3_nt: TGTGCCAGTAGTATAAGCTCTGGCTACACCTTC
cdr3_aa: CASSISSGYTF

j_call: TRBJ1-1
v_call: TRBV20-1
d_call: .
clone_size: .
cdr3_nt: TGCAGTGCTAAAGCCTCCTCAGCTTTCTTT
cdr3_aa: CSAKASSAFF

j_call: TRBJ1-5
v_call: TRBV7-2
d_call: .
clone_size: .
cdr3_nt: TGTGCCAGCAGCTTAGGGGGCTCGGGCAATCAGCCCCAGCATTTT
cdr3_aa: CASSLGGSGNQPQHF

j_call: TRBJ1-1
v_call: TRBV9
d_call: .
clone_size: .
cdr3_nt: TGTGCCAGCAGCCCTATCTCGGTCCGGGGGGTTGACACTGAAGCTTTCTTT
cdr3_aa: CASSPISVRGVDTEAFF

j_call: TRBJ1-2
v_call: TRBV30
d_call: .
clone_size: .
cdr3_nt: TGTGCCTGGAGACGCCCCGGGGATGACTATGGCTACACCTTC
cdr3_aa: CAWRRPGDDYGYTF

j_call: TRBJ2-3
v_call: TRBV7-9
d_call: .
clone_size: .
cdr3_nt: TGTGCCAGCAGCTCAACTAAGGGGGGGGACCTCACAGATACGCAGTATTTT
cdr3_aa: CASSSTKGGDLTDTQYF

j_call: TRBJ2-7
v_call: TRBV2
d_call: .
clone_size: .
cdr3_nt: TGTGCCAGCAGCCTCTCCGTTGGGGGCCACGAGCAGTACTTC
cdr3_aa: CASSLSVGGHEQYF

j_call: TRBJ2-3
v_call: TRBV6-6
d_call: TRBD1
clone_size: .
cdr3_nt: TGTGCCGGCAGTTGGGGACAGGACTTTAGCACAGATACGCAGTATTTT
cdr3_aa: CAGSWGQDFSTDTQYF

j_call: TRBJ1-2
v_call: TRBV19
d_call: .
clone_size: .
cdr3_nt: TGTGCCAGTAGTTCCTCCCTAAGCGACCCTTTTCCTCTCTATGGCTACACCTTC
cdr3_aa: CASSSSLSDPFPLYGYTF

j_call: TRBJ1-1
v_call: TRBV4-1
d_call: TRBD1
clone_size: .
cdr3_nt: TGCGCCAGCAGCCAAGATCTCTGGGGGACAGGGGGAATGAACACTGAAGCTTTCTTT
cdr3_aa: CASSQDLWGTGGMNTEAFF

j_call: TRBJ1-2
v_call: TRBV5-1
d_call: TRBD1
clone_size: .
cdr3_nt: TGCGCCAGCAGCTTGGAAACAGGGGCTAACTATGGCTACACCTTC
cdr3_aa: CASSLETGANYGYTF

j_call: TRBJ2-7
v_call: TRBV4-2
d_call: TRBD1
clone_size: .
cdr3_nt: TGTGCCAGCAGCCACGGGACAGGGACCTACGAGCAGTACTTC
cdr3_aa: CASSHGTGTYEQYF

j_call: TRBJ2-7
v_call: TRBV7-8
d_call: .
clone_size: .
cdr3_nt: TGTGCCAGCAGCTCGAGCGGACCCCTCTACGAGCAGTACTTC
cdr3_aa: CASSSSGPLYEQYF

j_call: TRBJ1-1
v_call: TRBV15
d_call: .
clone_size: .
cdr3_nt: TGTGCCACCAGTGGATTCAGACACGAGAGAGGGGCTTTCTTT
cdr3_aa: CATSGFRHERGAFF

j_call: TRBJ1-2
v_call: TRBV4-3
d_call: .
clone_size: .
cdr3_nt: TGCGCCAGCAGCCAAGATTCCAGATCAGATGGCTACACCTTC
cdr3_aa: CASSQDSRSDGYTF

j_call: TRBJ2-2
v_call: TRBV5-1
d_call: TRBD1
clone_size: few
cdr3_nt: TGCGCCAGCAGCCCCAGGGGGCAGGGTGGTTACACCGGGGAGCTGTTTTTT
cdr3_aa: CASSPRGQGGYTGELFF

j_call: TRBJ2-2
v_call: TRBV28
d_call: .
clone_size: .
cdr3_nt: TGTGCCAGCAGCCTCTTTGTGGCCGTCGGGGAGCTGTTTTTT
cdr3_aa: CASSLFVAVGELFF

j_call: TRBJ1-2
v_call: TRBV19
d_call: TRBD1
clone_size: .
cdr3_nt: TGTGCCAGTAGTACCGCCGGAAGGGGGCTACTAGATGGCTACACCTTC
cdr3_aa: CASSTAGRGLLDGYTF

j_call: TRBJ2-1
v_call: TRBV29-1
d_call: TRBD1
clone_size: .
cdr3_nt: TGCAGCGTTGAAGGGACAGGGGCCTACAATGAGCAGTTCTTC
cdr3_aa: CSVEGTGAYNEQFF

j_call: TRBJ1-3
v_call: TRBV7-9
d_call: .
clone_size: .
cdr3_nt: TGTGCCAGCAGCTTACTGTTGGGAAACACCATATATTTT
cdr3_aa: CASSLLLGNTIYF

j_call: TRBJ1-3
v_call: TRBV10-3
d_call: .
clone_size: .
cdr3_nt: TGTGCCATCAGTGACACTTACAGCTCTGGAAACACCATATATTTT
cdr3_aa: CAISDTYSSGNTIYF

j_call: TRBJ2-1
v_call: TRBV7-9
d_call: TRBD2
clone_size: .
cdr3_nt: TGTGCCAGCAGCCCTAGCGGGACACACAATGAGCAGTTCTTC
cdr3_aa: CASSPSGTHNEQFF

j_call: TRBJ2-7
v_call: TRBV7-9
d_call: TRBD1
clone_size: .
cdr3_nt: TGTGCCAGCAGCTTCTTCCGGGGACAGGGAAAGTACGAGCAGTACTTC
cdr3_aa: CASSFFRGQGKYEQYF

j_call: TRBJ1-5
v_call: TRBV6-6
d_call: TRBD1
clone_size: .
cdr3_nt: TGTGCCAGCACCCGGACAGGTAGCAATCAGCCCCAGCATTTT
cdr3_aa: CASTRTGSNQPQHF

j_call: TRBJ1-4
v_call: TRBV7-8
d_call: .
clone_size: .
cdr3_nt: TGTGCCAGCAGCTTAAGGGGGGGCGTTGATGAAAAACTGTTTTTT
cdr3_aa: CASSLRGGVDEKLFF

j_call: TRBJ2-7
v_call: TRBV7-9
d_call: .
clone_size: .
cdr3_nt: TGTGCCAGCATCCGGGGGGCTGAGCAGTACTTC
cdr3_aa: CASIRGAEQYF

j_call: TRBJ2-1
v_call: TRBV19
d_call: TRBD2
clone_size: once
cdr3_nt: TGTGCCAGTAGTAGACTAGCGGGTGGAGGGGACAATGAGCAGTTCTTC
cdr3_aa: CASSRLAGGGDNEQFF

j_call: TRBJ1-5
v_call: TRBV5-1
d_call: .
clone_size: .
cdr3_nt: TGCGCCAGCAGCTCAGGTGACAATCAGCCCCAGCATTTT
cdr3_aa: CASSSGDNQPQHF

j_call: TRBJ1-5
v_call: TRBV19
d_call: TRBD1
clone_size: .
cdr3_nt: TGTGCCAGTAGTCGAAATCCGGGACAGTCAAATCAGCCCCAGCATTTT
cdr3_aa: CASSRNPGQSNQPQHF

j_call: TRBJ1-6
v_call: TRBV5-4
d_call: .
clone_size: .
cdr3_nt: TGTGCCAGCAGCTTGGGCGGATATAATTCACCCCTCCACTTT
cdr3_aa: CASSLGGYNSPLHF

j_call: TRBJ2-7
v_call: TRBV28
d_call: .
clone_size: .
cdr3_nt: TGTGCCAGCAGTTTACCCGGGAAGAGCTACGAGCAGTACTTC
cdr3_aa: CASSLPGKSYEQYF

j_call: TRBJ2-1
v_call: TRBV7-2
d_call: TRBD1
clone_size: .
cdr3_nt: TGTGCCAGCAGCTCCAGGGGGTCCTATGGTGGTGAGCAGTTCTTC
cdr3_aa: CASSSRGSYGGEQFF

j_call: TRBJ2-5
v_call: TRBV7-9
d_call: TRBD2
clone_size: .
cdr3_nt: TGTGCCAGCAGCTCCGGACTAGCTCAAGAGACCCAGTACTTC
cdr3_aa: CASSSGLAQETQYF

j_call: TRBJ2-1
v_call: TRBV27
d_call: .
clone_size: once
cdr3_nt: TGTGCCAGCAGTTGGACAGAATACAATGAGCAGTTCTTC
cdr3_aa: CASSWTEYNEQFF

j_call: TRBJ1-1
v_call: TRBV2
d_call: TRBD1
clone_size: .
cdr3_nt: TGTGCCAGCAGTGATCCGGGACAGGGTTACACTGAAGCTTTCTTT
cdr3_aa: CASSDPGQGYTEAFF

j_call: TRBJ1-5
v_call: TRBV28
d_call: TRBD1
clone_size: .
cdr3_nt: TGTGCCAGCAAACCGACAGGGATTAGCAATCAGCCCCAGCATTTT
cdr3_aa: CASKPTGISNQPQHF

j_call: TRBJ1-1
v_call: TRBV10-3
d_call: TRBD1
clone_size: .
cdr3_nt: TGTGCCATCAGTGAGATCGCCGGGACAGGTCATCAGACTGAAGCTTTCTTT
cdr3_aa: CAISEIAGTGHQTEAFF

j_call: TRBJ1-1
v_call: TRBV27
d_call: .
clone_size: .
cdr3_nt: TGTGCCAGCAGAGAAACAGGTCGTGAAGCTTTCTTT
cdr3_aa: CASRETGREAFF

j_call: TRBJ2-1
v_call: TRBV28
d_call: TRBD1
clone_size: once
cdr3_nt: TGTGCCAGCACCGGGACAGCCCCCTACAATGAGCAGTTCTTC
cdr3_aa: CASTGTAPYNEQFF

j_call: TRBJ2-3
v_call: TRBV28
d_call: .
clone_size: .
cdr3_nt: TGTGCCAGCAGTTTATACCTAGCCCGCACAGATACGCAGTATTTT
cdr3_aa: CASSLYLARTDTQYF

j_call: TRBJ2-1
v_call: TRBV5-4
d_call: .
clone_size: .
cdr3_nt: TGTGCCAGCAGCTTTGGGGGGACGCGAGACAATGAGCAGTTCTTC
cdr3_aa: CASSFGGTRDNEQFF

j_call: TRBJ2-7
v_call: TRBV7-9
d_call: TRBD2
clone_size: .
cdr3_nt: TGTGCCAGCAGCTCCACCGGGACTAGCAACTACGAGCAGTACTTC
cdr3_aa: CASSSTGTSNYEQYF

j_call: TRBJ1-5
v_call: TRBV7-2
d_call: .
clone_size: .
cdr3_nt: TGTGCCAGCAGCTTACAGGGAGGAACGCAGCCCCAGCATTTT
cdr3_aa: CASSLQGGTQPQHF

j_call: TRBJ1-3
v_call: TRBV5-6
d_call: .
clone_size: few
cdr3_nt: TGTGCCAGCAGCTTGGTGTCGTATGCGTCTGGAAACACCATATATTTT
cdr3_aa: CASSLVSYASGNTIYF